These 24 T cell receptor beta chains originate from one sample sequenced in a study of shared clonotypes between healthy human individuals. Repertoires were generated with immunoSEQ multiplex PCR, while TCRdb's copy carries only in-frame clones and drops some. The data show around 2.5 million clones, over 85% seen once. The sequencing sample was made of naive CD4+ T cells from PBMCs. Subset in this sample: CD45RA+ positively selected. Receptors originate from a man aged 18 to 29 in good health. Some clones in this sample may be carry-over from other donors' samples.

This chain uses TRBV7-8 with TRBJ1-1; D may be TRBD1 (5 bases). Deletions cut 5 bases from V and 8 bases from J, with 12 bases between. The germline V gene has CDR1 SGHVS and CDR2 FQNEAQ. This CDR3 has 12 amino acids. The CDR3 bases are TGTGCCAGCAGCCGCCAACAGGCAGAAGCTTTCTTT. Translation: CASSRQQAEAFF.

The gene calls are TRBV7-8 and TRBJ2-5, with D possibly TRBD2 on 7 matching bases. The CDR3 consists of 16 residues. Germline V CDR1 and CDR2: SGHVS, FQNEAQ. The V end was cut by 7 bases, the J end by 1 base, with 19 bases between. The CDR3 coding sequence is TGTGCCAGCAAGCAGGTTGGGGGGGCCAGCCAAGAGACCCAGTACTTC. Translating gives CASKQVGGASQETQYF. Variable domain in full (rest from reference TRBV7-8 and TRBJ2-5): GAGVSQSPRYKVAKRGQDVALRCDPISGHVSLFWYQQALGQGPEFLTYFQNEAQLDKSGLPSDRFFAERPEGSVSTLKIQRTQQEDSAVYLCASKQVGGASQETQYFGPGTRLLVL.

V and J are TRBV6-1 and TRBJ1-3; no definite D call. There are 11 residues in the CDR3. From germline, CDR1 is MNHNS and CDR2 SASEGT. V dropped 6 bases and J dropped 9 bases, with 9 bases sitting between them. CDR3 nucleotide sequence: TGTGCCAGCAGCCATTCGGGCACCATATATTTT. Its protein is CASSHSGTIYF.

This clone has only a few counts. The chain carries TRBV5-1 and TRBJ2-1; D may correspond to TRBD1 or TRBD2 (5 bases each). The CDR3 is 14 residues long. V was pared by 5 bases and J by 1 base, with 10 bases between. Germline lookup yields CDR1 SGHRS and CDR2 YFSETQ. The CDR3, as DNA: TGCGCCAGCAGTGGGGACGGATCCTACAATGAGCAGTTCTTC. Protein product: CASSGDGSYNEQFF.

This chain joins TRBV28 and TRBJ2-5; 13 bases are shared with TRBD2. The J call could be wrong; TRBJ2-7 is a better fit for the DNA end. This CDR3 is 15 amino acids long. Germline V gene data show CDR1 as MDHEN and CDR2 as SYDVKM. DNA of the CDR3: TGTGCCAGCAGCACACTAGCGGGAGGGTCCTACGAGCAGTACTTC. Encoded protein: CASSTLAGGSYEQYF.

The V and J genes are TRBV7-3 and TRBJ2-6; no clear D gene. CDR1 and CDR2 (germline): SGHTA, FQGTGA. V lost 1 base and J 0 bases, leaving 4 bases between the germline ends. The CDR3 consists of 15 residues. CDR3 sequence: CASSLMGSGANVLTF. The CDR3 DNA follows: TGTGCCAGCAGCTTAATGGGCTCTGGGGCCAACGTCCTGACTTTC.

The chain has TRBV4-2 and TRBJ2-2; possible D gene TRBD1, 7 bases. There are 14 residues in the CDR3. The V gene's germline CDR1 is LGHNA and CDR2 YNFKEQ. The ends were cut back, 11 bases at V and 3 bases at J, with 16 bases in the middle. The CDR3 spells CAGGRGDDTGELFF. The CDR3 nucleotides are TGTGCCGGGGGCAGGGGGGACGACACCGGGGAGCTGTTTTTT.

V is TRBV5-1 and J is TRBJ1-1; no firm D call. This CDR3 contains 13 residues. Germline V gene lookup returns CDR1 SGHRS and CDR2 YFSETQ. V shed 2 bases and J shed 6 bases, with 11 bases lying between them. CDR3: CASSFVGQAEAFF. The DNA of the CDR3 is TGCGCCAGCAGCTTCGTTGGGCAGGCTGAAGCTTTCTTT.

The V call is TRBV5-6, the J call TRBJ2-4; D may be TRBD1 or TRBD2 (5 bases each). The CDR3 is 16 amino acids. From germline, CDR1 is SGHDT and CDR2 YYEEEE. V shed 4 bases and J shed 1 base, with 15 bases lying between them. CDR3 amino acids: CASSRGAGGAKNIQYF. As DNA, the CDR3 is TGTGCCAGCAGCCGGGGCGCCGGTGGGGCCAAAAACATTCAGTACTTC.

The chain is built from TRBV28 and TRBJ2-1; D unresolved. CDR3 length: 15 amino acids. CDR1 is MDHEN and CDR2 is SYDVKM in the germline V gene. The germline V and J ends were trimmed by 7 bases and 0 bases, with 13 bases remaining between them. The CDR3 nucleotides read TGTGCCAGCACCTCGGCGGAGAGCTCCTACAATGAGCAGTTCTTC. It specifies CASTSAESSYNEQFF.

The chain joins TRBV28 to TRBJ1-2; D unclear. Germline V gene data show CDR1 as MDHEN and CDR2 as SYDVKM. The CDR3 has 13 residues. Trimming cost V 6 bases and J 5 bases, with 13 bases left between them. The CDR3 here is CASRPDRAYGYTF. The CDR3 DNA follows: TGTGCCAGCAGGCCTGATCGTGCGTATGGCTACACCTTC.

This clone was seen once. J is TRBJ1-4 and V is TRBV6-5, with 12 bases aligning to TRBD1. V shed 4 bases and J 10 bases; nucleotides not matched to a gene: 4. Germline CDR1 MNHEY, CDR2 SVGAGI. This CDR3 comprises 14 residues. CDR3 in amino acids: CASSSGQGAGKLFF. The CDR3 DNA is TGTGCCAGCAGTTCGGGACAGGGGGCTGGAAAACTGTTTTTT.

This rearrangement joins TRBV7-3 to TRBJ2-3; the match to TRBD1 covers 9 bases. Trimming cost V 8 bases and J 5 bases; bases outside gene matches: 11. The germline V gene has CDR1 SGHTA and CDR2 FQGTGA. This CDR3 has 15 residues. DNA for the CDR3: TGTGCCAGCTCTCCCGGTGACAGGGGGGGAGATACGCAGTATTTT. This sequence encodes CASSPGDRGGDTQYF.

This clone was counted a single time. J is TRBJ2-1 and V is TRBV28; D is unresolved. Germline CDR1 is MDHEN and CDR2 is SYDVKM. Between the trimmed V and J ends, which lost 5 bases and 9 bases, there was a span of 8 bases. The CDR3 loop spans 11 amino acids. CDR3 nucleotide sequence: TGTGCCAGCAGTGGAAACAGTGAGCAGTTCTTC. This encodes CASSGNSEQFF.

This clone was observed a single time. The rearrangement joins TRBV4-2 to TRBJ2-1, with TRBD2 identical over 14 bases. Per the germline V gene, CDR1 is LGHNA and CDR2 is YNFKEQ. The CDR3 totals 17 residues. Trimming removed 4 bases from V and 8 bases from J; junction bases left unmatched: 10. The CDR3 region is CASSRRLAGGPAYEQFF. CDR3 in DNA: TGTGCCAGCAGCCGCCGACTAGCGGGAGGGCCTGCGTATGAGCAGTTCTTC.

V usage is TRBV18 and J usage is TRBJ2-7; D call uncertain. V was shortened by 6 bases and J by 0 bases, with 12 bases between the two germline ends. CDR3 length: 14 amino acids. Germline CDR1 reads KGHSH; CDR2 reads LQKENI. CDR3 nucleotides: TGTGCCAGCTCGGCCGACTCAAGCTCCTACGAGCAGTACTTC. It translates to CASSADSSSYEQYF.

The table lists this clone with a count of one. The chain couples TRBV19 to TRBJ2-5; the match to TRBD1 covers 8 bases. After removal of 6 bases from V and 4 bases from J, the junction contained 7 bases not matched to a gene. Germline CDR1 is LNHDA and CDR2 is SQIVND (reference sequence). The CDR3 is made up of 14 amino acids. The CDR3: CASSTRTGRETQYF. The CDR3 nucleotides are TGTGCCAGTAGCACCCGGACAGGGAGAGAGACCCAGTACTTC.

The J gene is TRBJ1-5, the V gene TRBV11-3; TRBD1 is a possible D gene (5 bases). This CDR3 is 19 amino acids long. Trimming took off 0 bases at V and 0 bases at J, with 18 bases between the two ends. The V gene's germline CDR1 is SGHNT and CDR2 YENEEA. The CDR3 bases are TGTGCCAGCAGCTTAGATTTCAGGGAGGACTTTAATAGCAATCAGCCCCAGCATTTT. Translated: CASSLDFREDFNSNQPQHF.

The V gene is TRBV15, the J gene TRBJ1-1, with no clear D. This CDR3 is 16 amino acids long. The germline V gene encodes CDR1 LNHNV and CDR2 YYDKDF (reference sequence). Trimming pared 3 bases from V and 2 bases from J, leaving 16 bases between. This CDR3 is CATSSRDRAYNTEAFF. The CDR3 DNA reads TGTGCCACCAGCAGCCGGGATCGGGCCTATAACACTGAAGCTTTCTTT.

The J gene is TRBJ2-5, the V gene TRBV6-1; D may be TRBD1 (5 bases). V was clipped by 2 bases and J by 2 bases, with 15 bases between them. Per the germline V gene, CDR1 is MNHNS and CDR2 is SASEGT. The CDR3 contains 16 residues. CDR3 coding DNA: TGTGCCAGCAGTGAATTTGGGCAGGGTGGGCAAGAGACCCAGTACTTC. Amino acids: CASSEFGQGGQETQYF.

This chain links TRBV5-8 with TRBJ2-5; no clear D. The CDR3 has 17 residues. CDR1 is SGHTS and CDR2 is YDEGEE in the germline V gene. V gave up 0 bases and J gave up 3 bases, with 18 bases separating them. The CDR3 nucleotides read TGTGCCAGCAGCTTGGTAGGCCTGGGAACAAAAAAAGAGACCCAGTACTTC. This sequence encodes CASSLVGLGTKKETQYF.

The chain employs TRBV6-1 and TRBJ1-5; D is uncertain. Trimming pared 7 bases from V and 2 bases from J, leaving 15 bases between. The germline V gene encodes CDR1 MNHNS and CDR2 SASEGT. CDR3 length: 15 amino acids. The CDR3 protein is CASNPALTGNQPQHF. In nucleotides, the CDR3 is TGTGCCAGCAATCCCGCCCTTACGGGCAATCAGCCCCAGCATTTT.

The chain is built from TRBV5-1 and TRBJ2-1; 8 nucleotides line up with TRBD1. V lost 3 bases and J lost 8; bases outside the gene matches: 1. The CDR3 covers 12 residues. Germline values: CDR1 SGHRS, CDR2 YFSETQ. The DNA for the CDR3 is TGCGCCAGCAGCTCACAGGGGGATGAGCAGTTCTTC. Its translation: CASSSQGDEQFF.

This chain connects TRBV18 to TRBJ2-7; D ambiguous. The CDR3 totals 12 residues. Per germline, CDR1 KGHSH and CDR2 LQKENI. Trimming took 3 bases from V and 3 from J, leaving 6 bases between them. The CDR3 nucleotides are TGTGCCAGCTCACCCGACCACTACGAGCAGTACTTC. Amino acid sequence: CASSPDHYEQYF.